The 10 T cell receptor beta chains given below trace back to one sample, sequenced in a study of blood T cells in healthy people across ages. A J-beta primer mix and a sample-barcoded 5' primer were used in a second PCR of about 7 to 12 cycles. From the 5' RACE reads, TCRdb called clonotypes with MiXCR, one entry per CDR3 protein. Among more than 900,000 distinct CDR3 sequences listed, roughly a quarter were seen once. The sample also formed part of further work on T cells of mothers and their children.

The sequencing input was blood. The origin of the receptors is a girl aged 2-10 years in good health.

The chain carries TRBV27 and TRBJ1-5; 7 bases align to TRBD1. The CDR3 loop spans 13 amino acids. Germline V gives CDR1 MNHEY, CDR2 SMNVEV (reference sequence). The V and J ends lost 6 bases and 4 bases, in that order; junction bases with no gene match: 3. CDR3 region: CASSQGQNQPQHF. The CDR3 DNA reads as TGTGCCAGCAGCCAGGGACAGAATCAGCCCCAGCATTTT.

This clonotype was seen more than once but under ten times. This rearrangement joins TRBV7-8 to TRBJ2-7; D is unresolved. The V end lost 5 bases, the J end lost 3 bases, and 8 bases lay between the germline ends. The CDR3 is made up of 12 amino acids. Germline CDR1 SGHVS, CDR2 FQNEAQ. CDR3 coding DNA: TGTGCCAGCAGCGGTGAGGACTACGAGCAGTACTTC. The encoded protein is CASSGEDYEQYF.

This chain links TRBV7-9 with TRBJ1-1; TRBD1 might be the D (5 bases). The CDR3 spans 12 residues. Germline V gene data show CDR1 as SEHNR and CDR2 as FQNEAQ (reference sequence). The V and J ends lost 4 bases and 8 bases respectively, with 11 bases between them. In DNA form, the CDR3 reads TGTGCCAGCAGCTGGAGTGGGGGGGAAGCTTTCTTT. Its translation: CASSWSGGEAFF. Full variable domain (missing parts from reference TRBV7-9 and TRBJ1-1): DTGVSQNPRHKITKRGQNVTFRCDPISEHNRLYWYRQTLGQGPEFLTYFQNEAQLEKSRLLSDRFSAERPKGSFSTLEIQRTEQGDSAMYLCASSWSGGEAFFGQGTRLTVV.

V and J are TRBV9 and TRBJ2-7; the match to TRBD1 covers 8 bases. Germline-derived CDR1 and CDR2 are SGDLS and YYNGEE. The CDR3 length is 14 residues. After removal of 1 base from V and 2 bases from J, the junction contained 2 bases not matched to a gene. The DNA for the CDR3 is TGTGCCAGCAGCGTAAGGACAGGGCCCTACGAGCAGTACTTC. Encoded protein: CASSVRTGPYEQYF.

The chain recombines TRBV7-3 with TRBJ2-3, with D possibly matching TRBD2 (6 bases). The CDR3 runs to 17 residues. CDR1 SGHTA and CDR2 FQGTGA come from the germline V gene. Trimming took 10 bases from V and 1 from J, leaving 24 bases between them. CDR3 DNA: TGTGCCAAAACGTGGCGGGGCCCTGGAGTGGGCACAGATACGCAGTATTTT. It encodes CAKTWRGPGVGTDTQYF.

The V call is TRBV12-3 or TRBV12-4, the J call TRBJ2-5, with TRBD1 identical over 8 bases. The CDR3 covers 18 residues. V was clipped by 5 bases and J by 1 base; unmatched bases: 15. The CDR3 DNA follows: TGTGCCAGCAGTCCAGATTATTGGGACAGGTCAGCCCAAGAGACCCAGTACTTC. Translation: CASSPDYWDRSAQETQYF.

The chain recombines TRBV12-5 with TRBJ2-3; D remains ambiguous. Germline loops: CDR1 LGHNT, CDR2 FRNRAP. This CDR3 contains 13 residues. The ends were cut back, 8 bases at V and 2 bases at J, with 11 bases in the middle. CDR3 in amino acids: CASRKRSTDTQYF. DNA of the CDR3: TGTGCTAGTCGGAAGCGATCCACAGATACGCAGTATTTT.

The CDR3 protein is CSVVLSIYEQFF. The CDR3, as DNA: TGCAGCGTTGTGCTGAGTATCTATGAGCAGTTCTTC. The J gene is TRBJ2-1, the V gene TRBV29-1, with D unresolved. V was cut by 4 bases and J by 8 bases, with 12 bases left in between. Germline V gene data show CDR1 as SQVTM and CDR2 as ANQGSEA. This CDR3 is built from 12 residues.

The V gene is TRBV29-1, the J gene TRBJ1-1, with 7 bases aligning to TRBD1. This CDR3 has 13 amino acids. Germline V gene sequence: CDR1 SQVTM, CDR2 ANQGSEA. V gave up 6 bases and J gave up 6 bases; unmatched junction bases: 10. This chain's CDR3 is CSVVQGMSSEAFF. The CDR3 DNA is TGCAGCGTCGTACAGGGGATGTCTTCTGAAGCTTTCTTT.

Regarding this clonotype: This likely comes from a read error, as the CDR3 has no conserved phenylalanine or tryptophan at its end. The limits of the CDR3 on the DNA are not certain, so only TCRdb's listed CDR3 is given. This rearrangement joins TRBV29-1 to TRBJ2-5; the tabulated D call, TRBD2, remains unverified against the DNA. Germline V CDR1 and CDR2: SQVTM, ANQGSEA. The CDR3 numbers 14 amino acids, ends counted. CDR3 sequence reads: CSALGQTSQETRYL.